This entry lists 9 T cell receptor beta chains sequenced from one sample in a study of memory CD4+ T cells and cytomegalovirus serostatus. The protocol was immunoSEQ multiplex PCR, while the TCRdb copy is restricted to in-frame clones and leaves out a portion. The table has tens of thousands of clones, around 76% seen once; the top ten hold around 4.3%. The sort gate was single viable CD3+CD4+CD8-CD45RO+ cells for memory CD4+ T cells. Sequenced: memory CD4+ T cells from blood. These receptors originate from an adult in good health and CMV-seropositive.

On this clone itself: At one boundary the junction diverges from the germline segment, which might be a read error. The chain has TRBV2 and TRBJ2-3; D not resolved. The CDR3 loop spans 12 amino acids. Looked up from germline, CDR1 is SNHLY and CDR2 is FYNNEI. Written as DNA, the CDR3 is TGTGCCAGCAGCGAAGAAACAGATACGCAGTATTTT. Protein sequence: CASSEETDTQYF.

The chain recombines TRBV7-3 with TRBJ1-1; the D is unclear. The germline V and J ends were trimmed by 1 base and 2 bases, with 5 bases remaining between them. Germline CDR1 SGHTA, CDR2 FQGTGA. The CDR3 is 13 amino acids. The CDR3 nucleotides are TGTGCCAGCAGCTTAAGACAAAACACTGAAGCTTTCTTT. Protein product: CASSLRQNTEAFF.

CDR3 protein: CASSQGRAGELFF. The CDR3 DNA is TGTGCCAGCTCACAGGGGAGAGCCGGGGAGCTGTTTTTT. This chain connects TRBV18 to TRBJ2-2, with D perhaps TRBD1 or TRBD2 (5 bases each). The CDR3 loop spans 13 amino acids. V was cut by 4 bases and J by 6 bases, with 9 bases left in between. Per the germline V gene, CDR1 is KGHSH and CDR2 is LQKENI.

The chain links TRBV6-5 to TRBJ1-1; 8 bases are a match to TRBD1. This CDR3 region has 14 residues. Germline assignment: CDR1 MNHEY and CDR2 SVGAGI. Losses at the gene ends were 7 bases for V and 6 bases for J; bases not matched to a gene: 10. CDR3 amino acids: CASTQGDRRAEAFF. CDR3 in DNA: TGTGCCAGCACCCAAGGGGACAGGAGGGCTGAAGCTTTCTTT.

The chain has TRBV7-9 and TRBJ2-5; no reliable D call. Germline V gene data show CDR1 as SEHNR and CDR2 as FQNEAQ (reference sequence). The CDR3 is made up of 12 amino acids. V was shortened by 5 bases and J by 2 bases, with 6 bases between the two germline ends. The CDR3 protein is CASSLTQETQYF. CDR3 in DNA: TGTGCCAGCAGCCTTACGCAAGAGACCCAGTACTTC. The full variable domain, its missing parts supplied by reference TRBV7-9 and TRBJ2-5, is DTGVSQNPRHKITKRGQNVTFRCDPISEHNRLYWYRQTLGQGPEFLTYFQNEAQLEKSRLLSDRFSAERPKGSFSTLEIQRTEQGDSAMYLCASSLTQETQYFGPGTRLLVL.

The chain combines TRBV10-3 with TRBJ1-1; D might be TRBD1 (5 bases). Germline V lookup: CDR1 ENHRY, CDR2 SYGVKD. This CDR3 is built from 13 residues. The V end lost 2 bases, the J end lost 9 bases, and 13 bases lay between the germline ends. This CDR3 reads CAISEPRDGKAFF. DNA for the CDR3: TGTGCCATCAGTGAGCCCAGGGATGGGAAAGCTTTCTTT.

The chain couples TRBV4-3 to TRBJ1-1, with a possible D match to TRBD1 (5 bases). Trimming shortened V by 4 bases and J by 2 bases, and 11 bases separated the two germline ends. The CDR3 totals 14 residues. Germline CDR1 LGHNA, CDR2 YSLEER. The CDR3 DNA follows: TGCGCCAGCAGCCCCGGGACGGAAAACACTGAAGCTTTCTTT. It yields the protein CASSPGTENTEAFF.

The rearrangement joins TRBV2 to TRBJ1-6; no clear D gene. Trimming removed 7 bases from V and 5 bases from J, with 6 bases in between. Per the germline V gene, CDR1 is SNHLY and CDR2 is FYNNEI. The length of the CDR3 is 12 residues. DNA for the CDR3: TGTGCCAGCACAGACAATAATTCACCCCTCCACTTT. Translating it yields CASTDNNSPLHF.

The chain's CDR3 is CASSELTGGSPLHF. The CDR3 DNA reads as TGTGCCAGCAGTGAACTAACAGGGGGTTCACCCCTCCACTTT. V usage is TRBV2 and J usage is TRBJ1-6, with TRBD1 matching 8 bases. The germline V gene has CDR1 SNHLY and CDR2 FYNNEI. Germline trimming cut 2 bases from V and 9 bases from J; bases unmatched to any gene: 3. This CDR3 has 14 amino acids.